These T cell receptor beta chains were read from a single sample in a study of graft-versus-host responses after intestinal transplantation. Sequencing used immunoSEQ multiplex PCR; TCRdb keeps in-frame clones, though not all of them. Seen here are some 41,000 clones, less than 95% observed once, and the top ten hold 2% to 2.5%. The specimen was PBMCs, collected around 43 weeks after intestinal transplant. These receptors originate from a human patient who received an intestinal transplant, so some T cells may come from the graft donor. Both conserved end residues are part of each CDR3. A D gene is named only where the DNA matches it firmly. Size is stated for part of the rows, as once, few or many counts, or as a class when the clone is expanded.

cdr3_aa cdr3_nt j_call d_call v_call clone_size
CASSAPSTLTGEQFF TGTGCCAGCAGCGCTCCAAGTACTTTGACGGGTGAGCAGTTCTTC TRBJ2-1 - TRBV7-8 -
CASSKDPISYEQYF TGTGCCAGCAGTAAAGACCCTATCTCCTACGAGCAGTACTTC TRBJ2-7 - TRBV2 once
CASSRLTGANVLTF TGTGCCAGCAGCCGCTTAACTGGGGCCAACGTCCTGACTTTC TRBJ2-6 - TRBV9 -
CASSLTSGRTGELFF TGCGCCAGCAGCCTGACTAGCGGGCGGACCGGGGAGCTGTTTTTT TRBJ2-2 TRBD2 TRBV5-1 -
CASSQEGIQETQYF TGCGCCAGCAGCCAAGAAGGCATCCAAGAGACCCAGTACTTC TRBJ2-5 - TRBV4-1 -
CASSWTGEQYF TGTGCCAGCAGCTGGACGGGAGAGCAGTACTTC TRBJ2-7 - TRBV7-2 -
CASSLGGTGELFF TGTGCCAGCAGTTTGGGGGGAACCGGGGAGCTGTTTTTT TRBJ2-2 - TRBV28 -
CASSPRTSGRNEQFF TGTGCCAGCAGCCCACGAACTAGCGGGAGAAATGAGCAGTTCTTC TRBJ2-1 TRBD2 TRBV7-3 -
CASSFGWGENSPLHF TGTGCCAGCAGCTTCGGGTGGGGAGAGAATTCACCCCTCCACTTT TRBJ1-6 - TRBV28 -
CASGLGQTYEQYF TGTGCCAGCGGTCTGGGACAAACCTACGAGCAGTACTTC TRBJ2-7 - TRBV6-5 -
CASRVQGSSNQPQHF TGTGCCAGCAGGGTACAGGGGAGTAGCAATCAGCCCCAGCATTTT TRBJ1-5 TRBD1 TRBV6-1 -
CASRTTGGWGTDTQYF TGTGCCAGCAGGACCACAGGAGGATGGGGCACAGATACGCAGTATTTT TRBJ2-3 - TRBV25-1 -
CASSFGLAGSYEQYF TGTGCCAGCAGTTTTGGTCTGGCAGGGTCCTACGAGCAGTACTTC TRBJ2-7 - TRBV28 -
CASMTATNYGYTF TGTGCCAGCATGACCGCGACTAACTATGGCTACACCTTC TRBJ1-2 - TRBV6-1 -
CASSLYFSGVYNEQFF TGCGCCAGCAGCCTATATTTTTCCGGGGTCTACAATGAGCAGTTCTTC TRBJ2-1 - TRBV5-1 -
CASSLTPNEQFF TGTGCCAGCAGCTTAACGCCGAATGAGCAGTTCTTC TRBJ2-1 - TRBV7-3 -
CASSLGQGYGYTF TGTGCCAGCAGTTTGGGTCAGGGATATGGCTACACCTTC TRBJ1-2 - TRBV28 -
CASSELAGGYEQFF TGTGCCAGCAGTGAACTAGCGGGGGGCTATGAGCAGTTCTTC TRBJ2-1 TRBD2 TRBV2 -
CASSLGRGYEQYF TGTGCCAGCAGCTTGGGCCGGGGGTACGAGCAGTACTTC TRBJ2-7 - TRBV7-2 -
CASSYSTWQGAGEQYF TGTGCCAGCAGTTACTCGACGTGGCAGGGGGCGGGGGAGCAGTACTTC TRBJ2-7 TRBD1 TRBV6-5 -
CASGLSLGGGNTGELFF TGTGCTAGTGGTTTGTCCCTAGGAGGGGGCAACACCGGGGAGCTGTTTTTT TRBJ2-2 - TRBV12-5 -
CATSRDRGEETQYF TGTGCCACCAGCAGAGATCGGGGGGAGGAGACCCAGTACTTC TRBJ2-5 TRBD2 TRBV15 -
CASSLIYVHNEQFF TGTGCCAGCAGCTTAATCTACGTCCACAATGAGCAGTTCTTC TRBJ2-1 - TRBV5-5 -
CATSRDRDGEKLFF TGTGCCACCAGCAGAGACAGGGATGGTGAAAAACTGTTTTTT TRBJ1-4 - TRBV15 -